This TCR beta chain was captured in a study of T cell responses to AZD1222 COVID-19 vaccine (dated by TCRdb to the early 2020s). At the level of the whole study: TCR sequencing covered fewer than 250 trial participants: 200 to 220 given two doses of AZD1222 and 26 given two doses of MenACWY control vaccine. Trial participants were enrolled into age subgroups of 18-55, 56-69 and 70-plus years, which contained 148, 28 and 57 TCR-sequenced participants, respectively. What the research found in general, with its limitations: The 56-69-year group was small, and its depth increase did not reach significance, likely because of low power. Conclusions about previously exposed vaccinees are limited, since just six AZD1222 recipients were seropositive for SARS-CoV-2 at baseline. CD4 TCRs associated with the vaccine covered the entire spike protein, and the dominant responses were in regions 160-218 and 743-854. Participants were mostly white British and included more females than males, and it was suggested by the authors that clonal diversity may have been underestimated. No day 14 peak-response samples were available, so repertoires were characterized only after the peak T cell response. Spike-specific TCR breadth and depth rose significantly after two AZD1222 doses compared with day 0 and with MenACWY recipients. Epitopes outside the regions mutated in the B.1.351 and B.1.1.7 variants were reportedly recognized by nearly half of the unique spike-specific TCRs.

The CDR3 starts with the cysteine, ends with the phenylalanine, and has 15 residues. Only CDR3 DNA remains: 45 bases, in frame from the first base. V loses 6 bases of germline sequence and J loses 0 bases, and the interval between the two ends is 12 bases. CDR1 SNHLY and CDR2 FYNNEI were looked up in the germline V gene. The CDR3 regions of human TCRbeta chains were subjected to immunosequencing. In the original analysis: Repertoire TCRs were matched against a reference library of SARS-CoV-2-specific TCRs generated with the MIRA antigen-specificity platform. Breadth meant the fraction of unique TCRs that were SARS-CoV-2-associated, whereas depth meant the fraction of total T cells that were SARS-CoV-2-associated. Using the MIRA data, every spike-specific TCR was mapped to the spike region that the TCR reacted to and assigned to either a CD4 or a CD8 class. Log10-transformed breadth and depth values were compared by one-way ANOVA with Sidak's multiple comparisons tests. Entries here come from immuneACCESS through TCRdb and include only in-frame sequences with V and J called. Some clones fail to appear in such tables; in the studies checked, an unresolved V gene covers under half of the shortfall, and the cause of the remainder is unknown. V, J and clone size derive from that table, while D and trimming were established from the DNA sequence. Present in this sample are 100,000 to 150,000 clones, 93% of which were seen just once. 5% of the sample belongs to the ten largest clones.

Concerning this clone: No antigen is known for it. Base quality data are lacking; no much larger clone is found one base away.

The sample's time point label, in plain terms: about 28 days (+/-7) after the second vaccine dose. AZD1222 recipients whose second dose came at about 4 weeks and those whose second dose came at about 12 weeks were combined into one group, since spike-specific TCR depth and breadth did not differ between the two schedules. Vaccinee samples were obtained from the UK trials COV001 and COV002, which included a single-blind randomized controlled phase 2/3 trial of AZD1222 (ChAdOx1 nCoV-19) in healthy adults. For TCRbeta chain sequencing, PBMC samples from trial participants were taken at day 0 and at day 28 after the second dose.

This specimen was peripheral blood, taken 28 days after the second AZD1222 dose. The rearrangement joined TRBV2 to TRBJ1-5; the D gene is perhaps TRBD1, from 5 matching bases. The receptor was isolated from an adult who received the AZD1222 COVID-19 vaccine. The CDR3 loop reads CASRSWTSSNQPQHF. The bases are TGTGCCAGCAGGTCTTGGACAAGTAGCAATCAGCCCCAGCATTTT.